This T cell receptor beta chain emerged from a study of T cell repertoires in cytomegalovirus infection. Via MiXCR, TCRdb re-called the reads, giving one row per CDR3 protein. The sample holds 740,000 or so distinct CDR3 sequences, approximately 40% seen once. Looked up from germline, CDR1 is MNHNS and CDR2 is SASEGT. CDR3 size: 15 residues. Deletions cut 3 bases from V and 4 bases from J, with 15 bases between. The chain employs TRBV6-1 and TRBJ1-1, with D possibly matching TRBD1 (6 bases). Sequencing was carried out using PBMCs. This clonotype was sampled from a human donor in good health (CMV status not recorded). Some clones in this sample may be carry-over from other donors' samples. CDR3 bases: TGTGCCAGCAGTGATCCGACAGGTGGTATCACTGAAGCTTTCTTT. This sequence encodes CASSDPTGGITEAFF.